These 14 T cell receptor beta chains originate from one sample sequenced in a study of radiotherapy plus CTLA-4 blockade in lung cancer. Data came from immunoSEQ multiplex PCR; TCRdb stores just in-frame clones and leaves some out. The sample shows around 99,000 clones, around 88% of them seen only once. The material was peripheral blood, obtained from a patient treated with radiotherapy plus ipilimumab. These receptors all come from a human donor with non-small cell lung cancer that progressed on radiotherapy plus ipilimumab.

J is TRBJ2-5 and V is TRBV11-2; D assignment may be TRBD1 or TRBD2 (5 bases each). V was cut by 5 bases and J by 2 bases, with 15 bases left in between. The CDR3 runs 15 residues. Per the germline V gene, CDR1 is SGHAT and CDR2 is FQNNGV. The CDR3 coding sequence is TGTGCCAGCAGCCCCCGGGGCCGGGGTCAAGAGACCCAGTACTTC. Translated: CASSPRGRGQETQYF.

As concerns this clone: Its ends do not fully match the called genes, so a read error is possible. The CDR3 spells CASSLTSGRTDTQYF. The CDR3 DNA sequence: TGTGCTAGCAGCTTAACTAGCGGGAGGACAGATACGCAGTATTTT. The gene calls are TRBV7-7 and TRBJ2-3; 12 bases are shared with TRBD2. Germline assignment: CDR1 SSHAT and CDR2 FNYEAQ (reference sequence). The CDR3 is made up of 15 amino acids. The whole variable domain, filled in from reference TRBV7-7 and TRBJ2-3, reads GAGVSQSPRYKVTKRGQDVTLRCDPISSHATLYWYQQALGQGPEFLTYFNYEAQPDKSGLPSDRFSAERPEGSISTLTIQRTEQRDSAMYRCASSLTSGRTDTQYFGPGTRLTVL.

This clone was seen a single time. The genes are TRBV6-4 and TRBJ1-2; D is perhaps TRBD1 (6 bases). The length of the CDR3 is 17 residues. V was trimmed by 0 bases and J by 4 bases, leaving 18 bases between them. Germline CDR1 and CDR2: MRHNA and SNTAGT. The CDR3 region is CASSDSNGGRDPYGYTF. CDR3 bases: TGTGCCAGCAGTGACTCGAATGGGGGGCGGGACCCCTATGGCTACACCTTC.

The chain links TRBV2 to TRBJ2-7; 7 nucleotides line up with TRBD2. The CDR3 is made up of 14 amino acids. V shed 7 bases, J shed 12 bases, and the junction held 18 bases outside the gene matches. The germline V gene encodes CDR1 SNHLY and CDR2 FYNNEI. CDR3 DNA: TGTGCCAGCATCCAGAGGGAGGGACCCCTTAGGTTGTACTTC. Translated: CASIQREGPLRLYF.

The rearrangement links TRBV21-1 to TRBJ2-3; the table's D gene call, TRBD2, was not cross checked with the DNA. TRBV21-1 is designated a pseudogene. The CDR3 length is 14 residues. Here the CDR3 DNA reads TGTGCCAGCAGCAGGGGGGGGAGCACAGATACGCAGTATTTT. Its translation is CASSRGGSTDTQYF.

The chain uses TRBV29-1 and TRBJ2-7; a possible D gene is TRBD2 (5 bases). Germline CDR1 SQVTM, CDR2 ANQGSEA. V lost 2 bases to trimming and J lost 6 bases, with 8 bases between them. The CDR3 consists of 11 residues. CDR3 in DNA: TGCAGCGTTGAATCGGGGATCGAGCAGTACTTC. This sequence encodes CSVESGIEQYF.

The chain uses TRBV5-1 and TRBJ1-4; possibly TRBD1 for D (6 bases). This CDR3 comprises 14 residues. Trimming removed 0 bases at V and 3 bases at J, with 6 bases between. CDR1 is SGHRS, CDR2 YFSETQ, per germline. The CDR3 loop reads CASSLGQANEKLFF. The CDR3 DNA is TGCGCCAGCAGCTTGGGACAGGCTAATGAAAAACTGTTTTTT.

The V call is TRBV6-5, the J call TRBJ2-7, with D unresolved. The CDR3 is 15 amino acids. Trimming left V 8 bases short and J 0 bases short, with 17 bases between. Germline V lookup: CDR1 MNHEY, CDR2 SVGAGI. CDR3 region: CASALLGRHSYEQYF. The CDR3 DNA follows: TGTGCCAGCGCCCTACTTGGGCGCCACTCCTACGAGCAGTACTTC.

The gene calls are TRBV19 and TRBJ2-4; TRBD1 matches at 8 bases. V shed 6 bases and J 9 bases; nucleotides not matched to a gene: 7. CDR1 and CDR2 from the germline V gene are LNHDA and SQIVND (reference sequence). This CDR3 region has 13 residues. The CDR3 reads CASRDRASRIQYF. The DNA for the CDR3 is TGTGCCAGTAGGGACAGGGCCTCACGCATTCAGTACTTC.

This clone was picked up a small number of times. CDR3 loop: CASTPRGSRRTGELFF. CDR3 coding DNA: TGTGCCAGCACCCCGAGGGGGAGTAGAAGGACCGGGGAGCTGTTTTTT. The chain is built from TRBV25-1 and TRBJ2-2; D may be TRBD1 (6 bases). Germline-derived CDR1 and CDR2 are MGHDK and SYGVNS. V was shortened by 7 bases and J by 5 bases, with 20 bases between the two germline ends. This CDR3 region has 16 residues.

Comment on this clone: The germline gene is not matched at one end of the junction; a read error may be the cause. The V gene is TRBV7-7, the J gene TRBJ2-2; TRBD2 aligns across 8 bases. The CDR3 runs to 14 residues. The germline gives CDR1 SSHAT, CDR2 FNYEAQ (reference sequence). The CDR3 spells CASSTGLGPGELFF. CDR3 in DNA: TGTGCTAGCAGCACGGGACTAGGTCCCGGGGAGCTGTTTTTT. The full variable domain, completed using reference TRBV7-7 and TRBJ2-2, is GAGVSQSPRYKVTKRGQDVTLRCDPISSHATLYWYQQALGQGPEFLTYFNYEAQPDKSGLPSDRFSAERPEGSISTLTIQRTEQRDSAMYRCASSTGLGPGELFFGEGSRLTVL.

The V gene is TRBV5-1, the J gene TRBJ1-1; 8 nucleotides match TRBD1. CDR1 SGHRS and CDR2 YFSETQ come from the germline V gene. After removal of 1 base from V and 0 bases from J, the junction contained 8 bases not matched to a gene. This CDR3 comprises 17 residues. The CDR3 DNA follows: TGCGCCAGCAGCTTGTTGGGAACAGGGGGAGTGAACACTGAAGCTTTCTTT. Translation: CASSLLGTGGVNTEAFF.

The genes are TRBV7-9 and TRBJ2-1; D gene unclear. Trimming removed 5 bases from V and 6 bases from J, with 20 bases in between. The CDR3 contains 16 residues. Germline V gives CDR1 SEHNR, CDR2 FQNEAQ (reference sequence). In DNA, the CDR3 is TGTGCCAGCAGCCCAGGACCGGTTTCTTCGGGCAATGAGCAGTTCTTC. This gives the protein CASSPGPVSSGNEQFF.

The count of this clone is one. The rearrangement uses TRBV21-1 and TRBJ2-1. TRBV21-1 is a pseudogene segment. This CDR3 region has 21 residues. The CDR3 region is CASSRGWKSKRGVPPGDEQFF. The CDR3 region has the DNA TGTGCCAGCAGCAGAGGATGGAAATCTAAGAGGGGAGTTCCACCCGGAGATGAGCAGTTCTTC.